Following are 8 T cell receptor beta chains from one sample sequenced in a study of T-cell memory formation after mild COVID-19 (dated by TCRdb to about 2021). The receptor library was made with 5' RACE. Sequenced using an Illumina NovaSeq 6000. TCRdb reprocessed the public reads (quality trimming at Q25 with fastp, clone calling with MiXCR) and kept in-frame beta chains. CDR3 protein duplicates are merged, each entry listing the most common genes and DNA. In all, the sample holds about 360,000 distinct CDR3 sequences, and under 15% of those were seen once. Of the sample, around a fifth is held by the ten largest clones. The material sequenced was PBMCs or a T cell subset sorted from them (not recorded which). These receptors were taken from a man younger than 30 who had mild COVID-19 (a few samples of this study predate the infection). The sample titles of this study are shuffled in the database, so cell type and time point are left out; the donor was told from shared clones.

J is TRBJ1-5 and V is TRBV7-2; 8 bases are a match to TRBD1. Looked up from germline, CDR1 is SGHTA and CDR2 is FQGNSA. The CDR3 sequence is 15 residues long. The ends lost 3 bases at V and 5 bases at J; junction bases unmatched: 6. The CDR3 DNA sequence: TGTGCCAGCAGCTTTTATGGGACAGGTGATCAGCCCCAGCATTTT. This translates into CASSFYGTGDQPQHF.

This clonotype was observed at least ten times. The chain recombines TRBV20-1 with TRBJ2-5, with D perhaps matching TRBD1 (6 bases). Per the germline V gene, CDR1 is DFQATT and CDR2 is SNEGSKA (reference sequence). V was clipped by 6 bases and J by 5 bases, with 16 bases between them. CDR3 length: 13 amino acids. CDR3 bases: TGCAGTGCGGGGGCTAGTGGGGCCGAGACCCAGTACTTC. As protein: CSAGASGAETQYF.

This clonotype turned up a few times. The CDR3 loop is CATSDASGGGNEQFF. CDR3 bases: TGTGCCACCAGTGATGCTAGCGGGGGGGGAAATGAGCAGTTCTTC. V and J are TRBV24-1 and TRBJ2-1; 12 bases fit TRBD2. This CDR3 has 15 residues. With V trimmed by 3 bases and J by 7 bases, 3 bases remained unmatched. Looked up from germline, CDR1 is KGHDR and CDR2 is SFDVKD.

This clonotype was counted between two and nine times. The V gene is TRBV27, the J gene TRBJ2-7; 9 bases line up with TRBD1. V dropped 5 bases and J dropped 2; count of bases not matched to a gene: 4. This CDR3 is built from 14 residues. CDR1 MNHEY and CDR2 SMNVEV come from the germline V gene (reference sequence). CDR3 residues: CASSTRDRAYEQYF. The CDR3 nucleotides read TGTGCCAGCAGTACCCGGGACAGGGCCTACGAGCAGTACTTC.

This clonotype came up a few times. Written as DNA, the CDR3 is TGTGCCAGCAGCCAGGGACAGGGTCCCTACGAGCAGTACGTC. Protein: CASSQGQGPYEQYV. This sequence joins TRBV12-3 or TRBV12-4 and TRBJ2-7; TRBD1 matches at 9 bases. The CDR3 runs to 14 residues. The J segment lost 2 bases and the V segment lost 6 bases, leaving 5 bases of the junction unmatched.

The sample holds a few counts of this clonotype. The chain has TRBV7-2 and TRBJ2-5; TRBD2 agrees at 7 bases. This CDR3 contains 11 residues. V was pared by 6 bases and J by 5 bases, with 0 bases of the junction left unmatched. CDR1 and CDR2 from the germline V gene are SGHTA and FQGNSA. The CDR3 DNA sequence: TGTGCCAGCAGGGGAGGGGAGACCCAGTACTTC. Residues: CASRGGETQYF.

This clonotype has more than one count but fewer than ten. The V call is TRBV9, the J call TRBJ2-3; 11 positions match TRBD2. Germline V lookup: CDR1 SGDLS, CDR2 YYNGEE. With 2 bases clipped from V and 3 bases from J, the junction kept 5 bases outside the gene matches. There are 16 residues in the CDR3. CDR3 bases: TGTGCCAGCAGCGTGTTTACTAGCGGGGGTACAGATACGCAGTATTTT. Translated, it gives CASSVFTSGGTDTQYF.

This chain joins TRBV12-3 or TRBV12-4 and TRBJ1-2, with TRBD1 matching over 7 bases. V lost 5 bases to trimming and J lost 7 bases; unmatched junction nucleotides: 7. The length of the CDR3 is 13 residues. The CDR3 DNA is TGTGCCAGCAGTCCTGACAGGGAGCTTGGCTACACCTTC. Its protein product is CASSPDRELGYTF.